Listed below are T cell receptor beta chains from one sample, sequenced in a study of cytomegalovirus exposure and HLA in healthy donors. Using immunoSEQ multiplex PCR, the repertoire was profiled, and TCRdb retains in-frame clones only, with some absent. This sample has 90,000 to 150,000 clones, with approximately 80% found just once. The sequenced material came from PBMCs. All receptors derive from a woman between 35 and 50 years old in good health and CMV-seronegative. Both conserved end residues are part of each CDR3. The D gene is left open where the match is weak. Expanded clones get a size class; other rows say once, few or many, or leave the size out.

>TRBV21-1|-|-|TRBJ2-5
TGTGCCAGCCCCCACCGCGGGCCAGGAGAAGAGACCCAGTACTTC
CASPHRGPGEETQYF
>TRBV19|-|-|TRBJ2-2
TGTGCCAGTAGTCCAGGACAAGCGAACACCGGGGAGCTGTTTTTT
CASSPGQANTGELFF
>TRBV4-1|-|-|TRBJ2-7
TGCGCCAGCAGCCAAGAGTTCGGGGTTAACGCCGATGAGCAGTACTTC
CASSQEFGVNADEQYF
>TRBV7-2|TRBD2|-|TRBJ2-1
TGTGCCAGCAGCTTAACTAGCGGGAGTAATGAGCAGTTCTTC
CASSLTSGSNEQFF
>TRBV6-6|TRBD1|-|TRBJ1-1
TGTGCCAGCAGCAGGGGGGCGGGGGGACGGACTGAAGCTTTCTTT
CASSRGAGGRTEAFF
>TRBV30|TRBD1|-|TRBJ1-1
TGTGCCTGGAGCCGGACAGGAATTGGGACTGAAGCTTTCTTT
CAWSRTGIGTEAFF
>TRBV7-6|-|-|TRBJ2-1
TGTGCCAGCAAAGAAGGAAGCGGCCACAATGAGCAGTTCTTC
CASKEGSGHNEQFF
>TRBV4-1|-|once|TRBJ2-7
TGCGCCAGCAGCCAAGATTTGACATCATCCTACGAGCAGTACTTC
CASSQDLTSSYEQYF
>TRBV5-1|-|-|TRBJ1-1
TGCGCCAGCAGCTTCGAACGGAGGGGAGAGAACACTGAAGCTTTCTTT
CASSFERRGENTEAFF
>TRBV11-2|-|once|TRBJ2-1
TGTGCCAGCAGCGTAAGTGGGGGCCACGGCGTCAATGAGCAGTTCTTC
CASSVSGGHGVNEQFF
>TRBV5-1|-|-|TRBJ1-5
TGCGCCAGCAGCTTGGAGGGAGGCAATCAGCCCCAGCATTTT
CASSLEGGNQPQHF
>TRBV18|-|-|TRBJ2-7
TGTGCCAGCTCACCAGTGACTACAAACTACGAGCAGTACTTC
CASSPVTTNYEQYF
>TRBV30|-|-|TRBJ2-3
TGTGCCTGGGAAAAAGGAAGCGGGCTGACAGATACGCAGTATTTT
CAWEKGSGLTDTQYF
>TRBV5-1|-|-|TRBJ1-1
TGCGCCAGCAGCTTGGAAGCAGGGAAGACTGAAGCTTTCTTT
CASSLEAGKTEAFF
>TRBV4-2|-|-|TRBJ2-1
TGTGCCAGCAGCCAACTAGGCAATGAGCAGTTCTTC
CASSQLGNEQFF
>TRBV30|-|-|TRBJ2-1
TGTGCCTGGAGTTCAAGACAGTACAATGAGCAGTTCTTC
CAWSSRQYNEQFF
>TRBV30|TRBD1|-|TRBJ1-4
TGTGCCTGGAGTTCAGGGGGTCCTGGAGGTAATGAAAAACTGTTTTTT
CAWSSGGPGGNEKLFF
>TRBV18|TRBD2|-|TRBJ2-2
TGTGCCATCCGTCCCAGCGGGGAGACCGGGGAGCTGTTTTTT
CAIRPSGETGELFF
>TRBV27|-|-|TRBJ2-6
TGTGCCAGCAGTTTGGTGGGCGCCCGCTCTGGGGCCAACGTCCTGACTTTC
CASSLVGARSGANVLTF
>TRBV9|-|-|TRBJ2-2
TGTGCCAGCAGCGTAGATGTAGCGAACACCGGGGAGCTGTTTTTT
CASSVDVANTGELFF
>TRBV30|-|-|TRBJ2-7
TGTGCCTGGAGTCCCCACCGGGACGAGCAGTACTTC
CAWSPHRDEQYF
>TRBV10-3|TRBD1|few|TRBJ1-2
TGTGCCACAAGACAGGGGGACTATGGCTACACCTTC
CATRQGDYGYTF
>TRBV28|-|-|TRBJ2-2
TGTGCCAGCAGCACAATCACCGGGGAGCTGTTTTTT
CASSTITGELFF
>TRBV7-3|-|-|TRBJ2-1
TGTGCCAGCAGCGAGTATGGGGGGAATGAGCAGTTCTTC
CASSEYGGNEQFF
>TRBV5-1|-|few|TRBJ1-2
TGCGCCAGCAGTCCCAGCTATGGCTACACCTTC
CASSPSYGYTF